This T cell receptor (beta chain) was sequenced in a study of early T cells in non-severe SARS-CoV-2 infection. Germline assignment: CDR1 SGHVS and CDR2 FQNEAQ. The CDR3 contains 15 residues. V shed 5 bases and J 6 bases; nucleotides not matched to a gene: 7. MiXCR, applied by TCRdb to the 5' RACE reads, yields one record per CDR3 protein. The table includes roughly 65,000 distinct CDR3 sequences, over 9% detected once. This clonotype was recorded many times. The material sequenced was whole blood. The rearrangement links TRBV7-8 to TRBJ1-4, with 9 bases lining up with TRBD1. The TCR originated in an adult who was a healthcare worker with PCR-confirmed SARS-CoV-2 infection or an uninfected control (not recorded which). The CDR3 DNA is TGTGCCAGCAGCCCGATGGACAGGGGCGATGAAAAACTGTTTTTT. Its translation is CASSPMDRGDEKLFF.